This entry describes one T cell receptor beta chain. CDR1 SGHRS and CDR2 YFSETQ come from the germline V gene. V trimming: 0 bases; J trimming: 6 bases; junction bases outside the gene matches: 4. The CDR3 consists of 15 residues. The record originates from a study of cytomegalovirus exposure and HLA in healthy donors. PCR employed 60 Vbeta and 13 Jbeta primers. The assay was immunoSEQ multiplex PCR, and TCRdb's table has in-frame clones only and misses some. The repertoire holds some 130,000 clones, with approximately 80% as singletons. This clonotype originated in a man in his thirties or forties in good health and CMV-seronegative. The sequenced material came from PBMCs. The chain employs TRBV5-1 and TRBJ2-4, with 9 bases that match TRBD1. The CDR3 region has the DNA TGCGCCAGCAGCTTGGGTGGGACAGGGCCAAACATTCAGTACTTC. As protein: CASSLGGTGPNIQYF.